This record looks at one T cell receptor (beta chain) sequence and its context. What it binds is not known. These data are taken from a study of Ad26.COV2.S vaccination and SARS-CoV-2 variants. For the study at large: Dosing was one shot or two shots 56 days apart.

This table comes from immunoSEQ multiplex PCR, and its TCRdb copy is limited to in-frame clones, with some not included. This sample has 300,000 to 400,000 clones, with 75% to 90% found just once. Treatment denoted: 15 to 20 received Ad26.COV2.S at low or high dose, single or two shots; 5 received placebo; per-sample allocation not given. On day 63 after the first injection, vaccine and placebo recipients gave samples. Findings of the study overall: Vaccine and placebo groups showed comparable non-spike TCR breadth.

Trimming shortened V by 7 bases and J by 1 base, and 19 bases separated the two germline ends. The CDR3 extends over 16 amino acids. The germline V gene has CDR1 SNHLY and CDR2 FYNNEI. This rearrangement joins TRBV2 to TRBJ1-1; D possibly corresponds to TRBD1 (6 bases). The specimen comprised peripheral blood, sampled in a trial of Ad26.COV2.S vaccine versus placebo. This receptor was obtained from a person aged 18-60 years who received the Ad26.COV2.S COVID-19 vaccine or a placebo. The CDR3 spells CASKRSQGHENTEAFF. The CDR3 nucleotides are TGTGCCAGCAAGCGCTCCCAGGGACACGAGAACACTGAAGCTTTCTTT.